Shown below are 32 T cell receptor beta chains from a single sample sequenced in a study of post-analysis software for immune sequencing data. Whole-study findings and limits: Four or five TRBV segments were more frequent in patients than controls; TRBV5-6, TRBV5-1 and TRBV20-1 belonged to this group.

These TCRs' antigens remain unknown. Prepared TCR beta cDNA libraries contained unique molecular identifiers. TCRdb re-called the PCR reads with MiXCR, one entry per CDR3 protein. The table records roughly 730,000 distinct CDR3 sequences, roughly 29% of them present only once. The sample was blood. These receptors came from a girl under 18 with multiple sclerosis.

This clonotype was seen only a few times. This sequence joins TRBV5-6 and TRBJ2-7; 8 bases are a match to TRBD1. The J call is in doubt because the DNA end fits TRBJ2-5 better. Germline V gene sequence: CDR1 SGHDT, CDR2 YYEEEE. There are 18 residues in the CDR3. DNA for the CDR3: TGTGCCAGCAGCTTGGAACAGGGTTGGGGACAGGTACAAGAGACCCAGTACTTC. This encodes CASSLEQGWGQVQETQYF.

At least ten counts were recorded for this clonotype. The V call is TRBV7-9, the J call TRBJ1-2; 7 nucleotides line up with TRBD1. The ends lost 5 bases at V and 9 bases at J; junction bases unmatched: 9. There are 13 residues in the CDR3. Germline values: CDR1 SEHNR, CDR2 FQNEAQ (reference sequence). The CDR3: CASSLDRAKSYTF. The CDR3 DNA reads TGTGCCAGCAGCCTTGACAGGGCAAAAAGCTACACCTTC. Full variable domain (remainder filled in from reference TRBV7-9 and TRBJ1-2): DTGVSQNPRHKITKRGQNVTFRCDPISEHNRLYWYRQTLGQGPEFLTYFQNEAQLEKSRLLSDRFSAERPKGSFSTLEIQRTEQGDSAMYLCASSLDRAKSYTFGSGTRLTVV.

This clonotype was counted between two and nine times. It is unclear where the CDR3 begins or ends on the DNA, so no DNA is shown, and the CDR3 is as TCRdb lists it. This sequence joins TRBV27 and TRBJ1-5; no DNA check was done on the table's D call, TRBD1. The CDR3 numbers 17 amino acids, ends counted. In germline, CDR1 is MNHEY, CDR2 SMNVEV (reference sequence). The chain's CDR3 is CASSFLAGDNSNQPQHF.

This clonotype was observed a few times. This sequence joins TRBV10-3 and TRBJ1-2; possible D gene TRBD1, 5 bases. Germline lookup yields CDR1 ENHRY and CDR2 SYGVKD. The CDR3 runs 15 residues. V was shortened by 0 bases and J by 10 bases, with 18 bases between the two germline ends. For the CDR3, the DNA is TGTGCCATCAGTGAGTCGGGGGGAGGGACGCCCTTCTACACCTTC. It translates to CAISESGGGTPFYTF.

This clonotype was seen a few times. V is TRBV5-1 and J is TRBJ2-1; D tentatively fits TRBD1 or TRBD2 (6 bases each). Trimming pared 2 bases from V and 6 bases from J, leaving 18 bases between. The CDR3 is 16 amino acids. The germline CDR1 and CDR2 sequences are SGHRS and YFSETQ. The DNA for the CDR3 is TGCGCCAGCAGCTTCGGAGGGGGACCGCTTCGCAATGAGCAGTTCTTC. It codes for CASSFGGGPLRNEQFF.

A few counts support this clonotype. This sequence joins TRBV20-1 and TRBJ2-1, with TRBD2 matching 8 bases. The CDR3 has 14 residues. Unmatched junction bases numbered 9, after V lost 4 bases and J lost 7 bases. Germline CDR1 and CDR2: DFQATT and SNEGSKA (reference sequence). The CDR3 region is CSAIKSGRRNEQFF. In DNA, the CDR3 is TGCAGTGCTATTAAGAGCGGGAGAAGAAATGAGCAGTTCTTC.

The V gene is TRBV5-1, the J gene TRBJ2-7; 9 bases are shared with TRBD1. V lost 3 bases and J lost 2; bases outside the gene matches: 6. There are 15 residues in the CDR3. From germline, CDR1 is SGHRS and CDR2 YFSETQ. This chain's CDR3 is CASSSPGTGTYEQYF. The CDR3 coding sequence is TGCGCCAGCAGCTCCCCCGGGACAGGGACCTACGAGCAGTACTTC.

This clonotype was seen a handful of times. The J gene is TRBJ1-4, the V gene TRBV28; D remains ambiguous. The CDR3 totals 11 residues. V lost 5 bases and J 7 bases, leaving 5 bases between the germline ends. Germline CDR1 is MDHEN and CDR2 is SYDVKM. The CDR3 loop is CASSMGEKLFF. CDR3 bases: TGTGCCAGCAGTATGGGTGAAAAACTGTTTTTT.

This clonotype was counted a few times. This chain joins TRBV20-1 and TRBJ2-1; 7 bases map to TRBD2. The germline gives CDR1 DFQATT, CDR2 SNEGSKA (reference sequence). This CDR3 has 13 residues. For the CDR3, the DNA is TGCTCATGTGGAAGCGGGAATCCCGATGAGCAGTTCTTC. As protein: CSCGSGNPDEQFF.

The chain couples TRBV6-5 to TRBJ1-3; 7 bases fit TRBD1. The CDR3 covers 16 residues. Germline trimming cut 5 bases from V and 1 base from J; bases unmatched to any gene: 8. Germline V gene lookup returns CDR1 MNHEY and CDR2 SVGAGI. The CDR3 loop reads CASSPLLTGSGNTIYF. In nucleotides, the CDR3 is TGTGCCAGCAGTCCACTCCTGACAGGGTCTGGAAACACCATATATTTT.

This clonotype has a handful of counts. The CDR3, as DNA: TGCGCCAGCAGCCAACTACTAACCGGGACGGTTACCTACGAGCAGTACTTC. It translates to CASSQLLTGTVTYEQYF. The genes are TRBV4-3 and TRBJ2-7; D may correspond to TRBD1 or TRBD2 (5 bases each). The germline CDR1 and CDR2 sequences are LGHNA and YSLEER. The CDR3 is 17 residues long. With 2 bases removed from V and 2 bases from J, the gap between germline ends came to 19 bases.

CDR3: CASSPHATGAGGYTF. The CDR3 nucleotides read TGCGCCAGCAGTCCGCATGCTACGGGGGCCGGCGGCTACACCTTC. The V and J genes are TRBV5-1 and TRBJ1-2; possibly TRBD1 for D (6 bases). The V end was cut by 5 bases, the J end by 8 bases, with 22 bases between. Germline-derived CDR1 and CDR2 are SGHRS and YFSETQ. This CDR3 is 15 amino acids long.

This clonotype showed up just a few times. This chain's CDR3 is CASRNAGSSHNEQFF. Written as DNA, the CDR3 is TGTGCCAGCAGAAATGCAGGGAGTAGTCACAATGAGCAGTTCTTC. V is TRBV28 and J is TRBJ2-1; D may correspond to TRBD1 or TRBD2 (5 bases each). CDR3 size: 15 residues. Germline CDR1 is MDHEN and CDR2 is SYDVKM. With 6 bases removed from V and 5 bases from J, the gap between germline ends came to 17 bases.

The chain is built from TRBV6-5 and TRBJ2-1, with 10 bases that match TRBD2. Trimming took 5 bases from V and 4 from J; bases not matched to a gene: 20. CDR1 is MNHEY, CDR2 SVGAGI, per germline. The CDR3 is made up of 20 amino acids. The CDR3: CASSLELRRSKREGYNEQFF. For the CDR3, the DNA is TGTGCCAGCAGTCTCGAACTACGACGGAGCAAGCGGGAGGGGTACAATGAGCAGTTCTTC.

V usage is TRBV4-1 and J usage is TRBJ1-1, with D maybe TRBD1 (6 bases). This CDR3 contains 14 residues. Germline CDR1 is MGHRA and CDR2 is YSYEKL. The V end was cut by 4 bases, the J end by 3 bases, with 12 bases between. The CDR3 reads CASSPMGGHTEAFF. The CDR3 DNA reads TGCGCCAGCAGCCCGATGGGGGGCCACACTGAAGCTTTCTTT.

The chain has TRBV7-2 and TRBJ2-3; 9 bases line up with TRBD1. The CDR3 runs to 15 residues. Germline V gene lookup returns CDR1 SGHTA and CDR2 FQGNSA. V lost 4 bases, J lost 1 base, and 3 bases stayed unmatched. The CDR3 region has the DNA TGTGCCAGCAGCTGGAACAGGGGGCGCACAGATACGCAGTATTTT. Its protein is CASSWNRGRTDTQYF. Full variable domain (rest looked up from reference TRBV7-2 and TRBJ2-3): GAGVSQSPSNKVTEKGKDVELRCDPISGHTALYWYRQSLGQGLEFLIYFQGNSAPDKSGLPSDRFSAERTGGSVSTLTIQRTQQEDSAVYLCASSWNRGRTDTQYFGPGTRLTVL.

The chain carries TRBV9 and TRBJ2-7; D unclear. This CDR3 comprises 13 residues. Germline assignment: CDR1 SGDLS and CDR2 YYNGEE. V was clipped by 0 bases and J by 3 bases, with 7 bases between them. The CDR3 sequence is CASSVGANYEQYF. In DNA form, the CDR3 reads TGTGCCAGCAGCGTAGGGGCTAACTACGAGCAGTACTTC.

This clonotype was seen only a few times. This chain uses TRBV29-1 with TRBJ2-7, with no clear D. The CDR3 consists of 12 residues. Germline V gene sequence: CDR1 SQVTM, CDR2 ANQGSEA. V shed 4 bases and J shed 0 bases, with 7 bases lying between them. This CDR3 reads CSVVAGSYEQYF. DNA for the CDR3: TGCAGCGTTGTTGCTGGCTCCTACGAGCAGTACTTC.

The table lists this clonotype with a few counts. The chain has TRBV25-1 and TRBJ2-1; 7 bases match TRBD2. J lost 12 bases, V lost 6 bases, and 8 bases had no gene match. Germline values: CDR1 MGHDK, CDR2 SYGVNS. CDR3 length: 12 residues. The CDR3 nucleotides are TGTGCCAGCAGGGGGGGGACGGTGCGGCAGTTCTTC. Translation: CASRGGTVRQFF.

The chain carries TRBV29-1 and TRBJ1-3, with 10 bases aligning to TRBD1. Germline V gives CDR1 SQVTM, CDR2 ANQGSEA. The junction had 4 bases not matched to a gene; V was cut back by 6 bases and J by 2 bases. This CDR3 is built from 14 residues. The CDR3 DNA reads TGCAGCGTGCGCGGGACAGGGGCTGGAAACACCATATATTTT. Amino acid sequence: CSVRGTGAGNTIYF.

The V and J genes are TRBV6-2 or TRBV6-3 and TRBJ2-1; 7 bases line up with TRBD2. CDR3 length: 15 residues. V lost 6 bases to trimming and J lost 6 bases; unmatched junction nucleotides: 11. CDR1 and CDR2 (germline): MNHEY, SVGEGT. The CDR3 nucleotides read TGTGCCAGCAGACCCCTTGGGGAGGGCACCAATGAGCAGTTCTTC. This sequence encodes CASRPLGEGTNEQFF.

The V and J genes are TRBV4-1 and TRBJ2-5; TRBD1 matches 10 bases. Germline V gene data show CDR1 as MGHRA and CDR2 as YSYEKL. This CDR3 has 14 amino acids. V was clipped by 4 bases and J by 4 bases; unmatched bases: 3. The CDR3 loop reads CASSLRDRGETQYF. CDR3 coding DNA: TGCGCCAGCAGCCTTCGGGACAGGGGAGAGACCCAGTACTTC.

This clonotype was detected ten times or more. Here the CDR3 DNA reads TGTGCCAGCAGTGACTCTCATAGCGGGAGGCGGACAGATACGCAGTATTTT. Its protein is CASSDSHSGRRTDTQYF. The V and J genes are TRBV6-4 and TRBJ2-3; 10 positions agree with TRBD2. The CDR3 is 17 residues long. Trimming removed 0 bases from V and 3 bases from J; junction bases left unmatched: 6. The germline CDR1 and CDR2 sequences are MRHNA and SNTAGT.

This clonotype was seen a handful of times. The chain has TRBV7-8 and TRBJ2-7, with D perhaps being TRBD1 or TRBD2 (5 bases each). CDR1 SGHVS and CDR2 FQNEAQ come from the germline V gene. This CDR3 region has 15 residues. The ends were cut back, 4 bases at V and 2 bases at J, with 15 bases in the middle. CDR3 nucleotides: TGTGCCAGCAGCTCCCTCGGGACGGAAGCCTACGAGCAGTACTTC. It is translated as CASSSLGTEAYEQYF.

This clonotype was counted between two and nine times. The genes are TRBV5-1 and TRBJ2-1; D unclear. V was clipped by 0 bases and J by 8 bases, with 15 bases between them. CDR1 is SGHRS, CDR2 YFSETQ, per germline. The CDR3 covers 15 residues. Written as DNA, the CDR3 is TGCGCCAGCAGCTTGGTGTGGGTGGGCGGCGATGAGCAGTTCTTC. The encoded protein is CASSLVWVGGDEQFF.

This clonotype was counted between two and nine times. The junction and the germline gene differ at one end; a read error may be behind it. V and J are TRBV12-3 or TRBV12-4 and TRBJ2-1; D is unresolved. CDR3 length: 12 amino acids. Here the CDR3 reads CADGYSYNEQFF. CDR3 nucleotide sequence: TGCGCCGATGGTTACTCCTACAATGAGCAGTTCTTC.

In nucleotides, the CDR3 is TGTGCCAGCAGTCAGGGGGCTCACTATGGCTACACCTTC. Protein sequence: CASSQGAHYGYTF. This sequence joins TRBV12-3 or TRBV12-4 and TRBJ1-2; 8 nucleotides match TRBD1. J was trimmed by 3 bases and V by 5 bases; bases with no gene match: 2. This CDR3 contains 13 residues.

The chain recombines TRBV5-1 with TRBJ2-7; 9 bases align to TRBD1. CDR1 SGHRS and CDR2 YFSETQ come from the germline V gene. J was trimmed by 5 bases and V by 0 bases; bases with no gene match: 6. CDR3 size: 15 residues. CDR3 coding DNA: TGCGCCAGCAGCTTGGGAACAGGGGGCTTGCACGAGCAGTACTTC. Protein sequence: CASSLGTGGLHEQYF.

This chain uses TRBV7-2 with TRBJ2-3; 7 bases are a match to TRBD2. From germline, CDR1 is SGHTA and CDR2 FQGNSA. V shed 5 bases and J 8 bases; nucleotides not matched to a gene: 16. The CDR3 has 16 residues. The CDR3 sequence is CASSKLRGGGRATQYF. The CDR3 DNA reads TGTGCCAGCAGCAAATTAAGGGGCGGGGGACGGGCTACGCAGTATTTT.

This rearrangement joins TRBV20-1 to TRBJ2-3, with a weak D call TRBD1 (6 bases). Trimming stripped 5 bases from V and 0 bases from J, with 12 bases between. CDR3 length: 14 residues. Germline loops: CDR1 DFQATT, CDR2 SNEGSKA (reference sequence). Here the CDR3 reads CSAPDRLSTDTQYF. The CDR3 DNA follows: TGCAGTGCTCCAGACAGGCTTAGCACAGATACGCAGTATTTT.

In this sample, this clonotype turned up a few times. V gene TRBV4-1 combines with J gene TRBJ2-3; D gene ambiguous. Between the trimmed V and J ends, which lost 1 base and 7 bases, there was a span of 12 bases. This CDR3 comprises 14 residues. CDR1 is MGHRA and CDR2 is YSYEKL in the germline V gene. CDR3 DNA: TGCGCCAGCAGCCAAGCGGACCTAGGGAATACGCAGTATTTT. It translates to CASSQADLGNTQYF.

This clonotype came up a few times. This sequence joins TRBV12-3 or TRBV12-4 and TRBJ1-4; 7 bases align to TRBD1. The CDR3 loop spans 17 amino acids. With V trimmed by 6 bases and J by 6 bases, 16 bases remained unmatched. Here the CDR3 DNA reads TGTGCCAGCAGCTACGACGTAGGTACAGGGGAGGATGAAAAACTGTTTTTT. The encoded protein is CASSYDVGTGEDEKLFF.